Given below is one T cell receptor (beta chain) in context. Its target is not known. Described time point: week 11, during vaccination. Doses of 300 ug of mutant IDH1 20-mer peptide were given with topical imiquimod. The sample is drawn from a study of a mutant IDH1 vaccine in newly diagnosed glioma. Background on the study: Across weeks 1, 3, 5, 7, 11, 15, 19 and 23, patients received a vaccination each time, eight in all. The start of vaccination came 4-6 weeks after radiotherapy alone, or with temozolomide cycles.

Profiled with immunoSEQ multiplex PCR; TCRdb holds only in-frame clones, not every one. The sample carries 57,000 or so clones, approximately 80% recorded once. Findings and limits, study-wide: Researchers report vaccine-induced immune responses in roughly 93% of patients. Changes in the top peripheral T cell clonotypes seemingly had no bearing on pseudoprogression.

Trimming shortened V by 1 base and J by 1 base, and 17 bases separated the two germline ends. Germline V gene sequence: CDR1 SGHNT, CDR2 YYREEE (reference sequence). CDR3 length: 17 residues. The source was PBMCs, collected from a glioma patient whose treatment included an IDH1 peptide vaccine. The V and J genes are TRBV5-4 and TRBJ1-1; D is perhaps TRBD1 (6 bases). The receptor was derived from a man aged 25-40 years with glioma. CDR3 residues: CASSLSVTGRTNTEAFF. As DNA, the CDR3 is TGTGCCAGCAGCTTGTCTGTAACAGGGAGAACGAACACTGAAGCTTTCTTT.